This TCR beta chain was retrieved from a study of T cell repertoires in ileal Crohn's disease (dated by TCRdb to about 2019). Background for the entire study: Median disease duration was around eight years, and under 40% of patients were identified as active smokers at the time of surgery. All patients had surgery for a complication: stricturing disease in 61% and penetrating disease in about 40%. Postoperative therapy was given to about half of the patients, with thiopurines administered to about ten patients and anti-TNF agents administered to some 20 patients. M0 samples were biopsies from the inflamed portion of the ileum in the surgical resection specimen. Five hundred nanograms of biopsy DNA per sample were submitted for commercial TCRB immunosequencing. A prospective multicentre cohort supplied the 45 to 60 Crohn's disease patients whose TCR repertoires were analysed. Running in parallel with the study was a multicentre cohort set up to find predictors of early endoscopic recurrence following ileocolonic resection. Endoscopic postoperative recurrence was defined by a Rutgeerts score above i0. A total of around 150 mucosal samples from around 60 patients were sequenced, collected from several sites on the surgical specimen as well as at postoperative endoscopy. Results the study describes overall, beyond this receptor: Only a subgroup of patients, of unstated size, had mucosal CD4 and CD8 T cells sorted and sequenced. Endoscopic recurrence was found to be associated with higher high-frequency clone percentages at surgery, and recurrence was observed in all patients with clonality above 26.8% (18/57). Patients who were active smokers at surgery had a significantly higher proportion of clonal expansions than non-smokers (approximately 26% vs 17%, p=0.02). Compared with CD4 T cells, sorted CD8 T cells held more high-frequency clones, which suggests that the mucosal expansions were mostly CD8.

To note about this clone: Its specific antigen is unknown. Per-base quality was not reported, and no clone a single base away is much larger than it.

The label giving this sample's time point can be read as: inflamed ileum from the surgical specimen. Adults with ileal or ileocolonic Crohn's disease and an indication for ileocolonic resection were eligible for inclusion. Whole ileal mucosal biopsies were kept frozen at -80 degrees C prior to DNA extraction. Genomic DNA was extracted from frozen whole biopsies with a TRizol-based method and quantified on a NanoDrop 2000 spectrophotometer. According to the germline V gene, CDR1 reads LGHNA and CDR2 reads YNFKEQ. The CDR3 has 15 amino acids, counting the end cysteine and phenylalanine. Just CDR3 DNA is preserved here, 45 bases in frame from base 1. At the junction V is shortened by 4 bases and J by 3 bases; bases outside the gene matches: 5. Libraries were made using the immunoSEQ multiplex PCR assay. A two-step, amplification bias-controlled multiplex PCR was used by Adaptive Biotechnology to amplify CDR3 regions from genomic DNA. The first PCR used primers for every V and J gene segment; the second PCR added barcodes and Illumina adapters. CDR3 libraries were sequenced on an Illumina instrument. On the study's bioinformatics: The analysis used both the pipelines supplied by the vendor and custom analysis of the raw data in R/Bioconductor with R version 3.3.0. Clonality, which ranges from 0 to 1, was calculated as the inverse of the normalised Shannon entropy across all productive clones. High-frequency clones were defined as the share of the repertoire occupied by the top 100 clones, with only clones passing a 95% confidence test being retained. Repertoire diversity was measured with the Simpson index, and overlap between samples was measured with the Morisita-Horn index. TCRdb retrieved this table from immuneACCESS and kept in-frame rearrangements only. Not all clones are present; in checked studies, unresolved V genes account for under half, and no reason is known for the remainder. The V and J calls and the clone size are those of that table, but D and trimming were determined from the DNA. The sample table shows about 5,500 clones, and about 80% are seen once. The ten largest clones take up 42% of the sample.

The sequence joins TRBV4-2 to TRBJ1-1, with TRBD1 matching 10 junction bases. Sequences were obtained from ileal tissue. The clonotype comes from an adult with Crohn's disease. CDR3 loop: CASSPGDRGDTEAFF. At the DNA level, the sequence is TGTGCCAGCAGCCCAGGGGACAGGGGCGACACTGAAGCTTTCTTT.